This section outlines one TCR beta chain sequence together with its context. Its specificity is not known. These data come from a study of memory CD4+ T cells and cytomegalovirus serostatus. Single viable CD3+CD4+CD8-CD45RO+ cells were sorted as the memory CD4+ T cells. Serum IgG to CMV pp150, pp28, p38 and p52 defined serostatus. CD4+ T cells were isolated by positive magnetic selection. As processed by the authors: After removing out-of-frame reads, under 2.5 million distinct TCRbeta sequences remained. Libraries were prepared by immunoSEQ multiplex PCR; TCRdb keeps only in-frame clonotypes and omits some of them. V, J and clone size are taken as reported in that table, and D and trimming were inferred from the DNA itself. The table shows tens of thousands of clones, with more than 75% occurring only once. Overall study findings and caveats: The CMV-associated TCR signature appears largely within the CD4+ memory repertoire.

The CDR3 totals 16 residues. CDR1 and CDR2 (germline): MRHNA, SNTAGT. With V trimmed by 4 bases and J by 5 bases, 10 bases remained unmatched. Sequencing was done on a sample of memory CD4+ T cells from blood. The receptor's source is an adult in good health and CMV-seropositive. The genes are TRBV6-4 and TRBJ1-5; 8 bases agree with TRBD1. CDR3 sequence (DNA): TGTGCCAGCAGTGTTACAGGGGGGAAGGGGCATCAGCCCCAGCATTTT. Amino acid sequence: CASSVTGGKGHQPQHF.